The source of this TCR beta chain is a study of T cell responses to AZD1222 COVID-19 vaccine. General study results and limits: Donors in the cohort were predominantly white British and more often female, and clonal diversity was possibly underestimated. Spike-specific TCR breadth and depth went up after people got two AZD1222 doses. Recipients of AZD1222 seropositive at baseline numbered only 5 or 6.

Here immunoSEQ multiplex PCR was the method, and the copy in TCRdb shows in-frame clones only, minus some. Of about 78,000 clones listed, 90% were seen once; the top ten hold around 3.4%. This CDR3 has 16 amino acids. CDR1 and CDR2 (germline): KGHSH, LQKENI. The ends were cut back, 4 bases at V and 0 bases at J, with 13 bases in the middle. In the case of this clone: What it binds is unknown.

The TCR was taken from an adult who received the AZD1222 COVID-19 vaccine. The sequencing here drew on peripheral blood, taken 28 days after the second AZD1222 dose. This chain joins TRBV18 and TRBJ2-1, with D tentatively TRBD1 (5 bases). The CDR3 loop is CASSRGALSSYNEQFF. CDR3 DNA: TGTGCCAGCTCACGTGGGGCGCTAAGCTCCTACAATGAGCAGTTCTTC.